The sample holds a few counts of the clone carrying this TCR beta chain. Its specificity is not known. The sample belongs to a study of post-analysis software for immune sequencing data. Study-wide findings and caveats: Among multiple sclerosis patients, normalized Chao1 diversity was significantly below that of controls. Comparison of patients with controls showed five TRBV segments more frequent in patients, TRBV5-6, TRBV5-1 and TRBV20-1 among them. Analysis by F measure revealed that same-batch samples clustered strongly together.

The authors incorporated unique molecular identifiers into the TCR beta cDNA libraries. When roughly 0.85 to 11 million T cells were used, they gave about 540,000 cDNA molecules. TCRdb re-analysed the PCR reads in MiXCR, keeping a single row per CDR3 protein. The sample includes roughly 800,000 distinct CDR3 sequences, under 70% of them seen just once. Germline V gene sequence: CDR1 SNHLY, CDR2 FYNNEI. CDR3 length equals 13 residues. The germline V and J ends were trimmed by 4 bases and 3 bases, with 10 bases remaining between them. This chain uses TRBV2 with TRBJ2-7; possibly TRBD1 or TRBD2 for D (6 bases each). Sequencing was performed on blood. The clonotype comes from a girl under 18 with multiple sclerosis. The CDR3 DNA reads TGTGCCAGCAGTGCTAGGGGGGACTACGAGCAGTACTTC. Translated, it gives CASSARGDYEQYF.